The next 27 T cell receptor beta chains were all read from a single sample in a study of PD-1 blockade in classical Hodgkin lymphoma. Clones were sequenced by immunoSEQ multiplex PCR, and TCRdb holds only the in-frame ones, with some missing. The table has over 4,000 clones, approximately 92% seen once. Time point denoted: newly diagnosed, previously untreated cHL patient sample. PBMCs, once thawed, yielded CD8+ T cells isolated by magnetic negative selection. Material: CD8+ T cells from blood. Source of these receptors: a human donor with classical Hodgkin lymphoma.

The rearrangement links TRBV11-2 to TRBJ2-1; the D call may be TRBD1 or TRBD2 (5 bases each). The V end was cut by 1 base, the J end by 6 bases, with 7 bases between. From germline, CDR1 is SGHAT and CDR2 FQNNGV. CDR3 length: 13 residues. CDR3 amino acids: CASSLGGSNEQFF. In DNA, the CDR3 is TGTGCCAGCAGCTTAGGGGGGTCCAATGAGCAGTTCTTC. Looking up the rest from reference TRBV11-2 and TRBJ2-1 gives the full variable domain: EAGVAQSPRYKIIEKRQSVAFWCNPISGHATLYWYQQILGQGPKLLIQFQNNGVVDDSQLPKDRFSAERLKGVDSTLKIQPAKLEDSAVYLCASSLGGSNEQFFGPGTRLTVL.

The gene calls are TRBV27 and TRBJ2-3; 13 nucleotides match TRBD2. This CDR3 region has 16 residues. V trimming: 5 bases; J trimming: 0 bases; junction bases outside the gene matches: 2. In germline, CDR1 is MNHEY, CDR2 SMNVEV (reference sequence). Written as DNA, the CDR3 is TGTGCCAGCAGTAGGACTAGCGGGGGTAGCACAGATACGCAGTATTTT. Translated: CASSRTSGGSTDTQYF.

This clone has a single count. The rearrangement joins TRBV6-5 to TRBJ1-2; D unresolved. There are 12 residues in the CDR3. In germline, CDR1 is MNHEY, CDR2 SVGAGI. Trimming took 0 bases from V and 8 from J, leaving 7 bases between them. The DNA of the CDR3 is TGTGCCAGCAGTTACTCCGTTATAGGCTACACCTTC. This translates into CASSYSVIGYTF.

The CDR3, as DNA: TGTGCCAGCAGCCCTCGGACAGGGCCTTTCTATGGCTACACCTTC. The encoded protein is CASSPRTGPFYGYTF. V gene TRBV9 combines with J gene TRBJ1-2, with 8 nucleotides matching TRBD1. The CDR3 runs to 15 residues. Looked up from germline, CDR1 is SGDLS and CDR2 is YYNGEE. The ends lost 4 bases at V and 4 bases at J; junction bases unmatched: 9.

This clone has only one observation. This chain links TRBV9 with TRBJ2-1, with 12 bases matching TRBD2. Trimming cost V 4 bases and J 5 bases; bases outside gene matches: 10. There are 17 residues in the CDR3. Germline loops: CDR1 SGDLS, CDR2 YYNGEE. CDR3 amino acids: CASSTPTSGGLNNEQFF. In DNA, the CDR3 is TGTGCCAGCAGCACCCCGACTAGCGGGGGCCTTAACAATGAGCAGTTCTTC. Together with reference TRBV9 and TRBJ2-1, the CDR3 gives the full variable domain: DSGVTQTPKHLITATGQRVTLRCSPRSGDLSVYWYQQSLDQGLQFLIQYYNGEERAKGNILERFSAQQFPDLHSELNLSSLELGDSALYFCASSTPTSGGLNNEQFFGPGTRLTVL.

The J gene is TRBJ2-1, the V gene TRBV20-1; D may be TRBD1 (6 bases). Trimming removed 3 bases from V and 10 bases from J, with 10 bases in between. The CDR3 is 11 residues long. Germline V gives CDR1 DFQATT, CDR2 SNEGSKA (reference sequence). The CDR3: CSARGQPEQFF. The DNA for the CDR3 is TGCAGTGCTAGGGGACAACCAGAGCAGTTCTTC.

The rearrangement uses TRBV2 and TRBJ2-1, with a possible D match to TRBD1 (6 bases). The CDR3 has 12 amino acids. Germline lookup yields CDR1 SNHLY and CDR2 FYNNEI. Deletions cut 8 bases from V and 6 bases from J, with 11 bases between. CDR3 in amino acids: CASQGSVNEQFF. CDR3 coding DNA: TGTGCCAGCCAGGGGTCGGTCAATGAGCAGTTCTTC.

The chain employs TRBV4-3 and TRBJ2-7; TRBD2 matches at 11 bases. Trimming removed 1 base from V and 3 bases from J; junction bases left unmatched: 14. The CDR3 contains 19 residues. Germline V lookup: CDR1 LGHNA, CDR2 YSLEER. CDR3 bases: TGCGCCAGCAGCCAAGGAGTAGTTCGAACTAGCGGGAGTAGCTACGAGCAGTACTTC. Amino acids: CASSQGVVRTSGSSYEQYF.

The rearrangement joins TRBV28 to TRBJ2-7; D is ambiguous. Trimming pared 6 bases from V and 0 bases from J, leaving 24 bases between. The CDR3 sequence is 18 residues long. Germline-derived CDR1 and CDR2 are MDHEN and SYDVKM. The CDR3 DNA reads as TGTGCCAGCAGCATAATGATCCGAACCTCTACAACCTCCTACGAGCAGTACTTC. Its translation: CASSIMIRTSTTSYEQYF.

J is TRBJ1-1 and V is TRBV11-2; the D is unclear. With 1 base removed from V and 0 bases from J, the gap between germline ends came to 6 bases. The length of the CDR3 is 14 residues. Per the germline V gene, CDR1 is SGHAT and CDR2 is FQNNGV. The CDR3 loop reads CASSLASLNTEAFF. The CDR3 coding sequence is TGTGCCAGCAGCTTAGCGTCTCTGAACACTGAAGCTTTCTTT.

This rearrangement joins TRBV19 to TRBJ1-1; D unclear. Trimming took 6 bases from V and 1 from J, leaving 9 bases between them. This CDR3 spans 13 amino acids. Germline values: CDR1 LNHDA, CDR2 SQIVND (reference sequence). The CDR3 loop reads CASSPPRNTEAFF. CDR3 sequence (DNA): TGTGCCAGTAGCCCGCCCAGGAACACTGAAGCTTTCTTT. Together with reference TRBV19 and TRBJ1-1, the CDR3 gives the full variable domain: DGGITQSPKYLFRKEGQNVTLSCEQNLNHDAMYWYRQDPGQGLRLIYYSQIVNDFQKGDIAEGYSVSREKKESFPLTVTSAQKNPTAFYLCASSPPRNTEAFFGQGTRLTVV.

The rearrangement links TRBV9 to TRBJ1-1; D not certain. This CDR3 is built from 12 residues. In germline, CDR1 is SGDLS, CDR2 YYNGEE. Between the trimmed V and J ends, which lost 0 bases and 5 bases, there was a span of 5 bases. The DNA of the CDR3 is TGTGCCAGCAGCGTAGGTCAGACTGAAGCTTTCTTT. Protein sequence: CASSVGQTEAFF.

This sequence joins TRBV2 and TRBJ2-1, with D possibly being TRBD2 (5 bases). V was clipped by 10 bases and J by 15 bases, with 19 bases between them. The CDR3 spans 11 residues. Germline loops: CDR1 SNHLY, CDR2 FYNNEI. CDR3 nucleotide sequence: TGTGCCACCCCGGACCGGAGGAGTATGTTCTTC. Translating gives CATPDRRSMFF.

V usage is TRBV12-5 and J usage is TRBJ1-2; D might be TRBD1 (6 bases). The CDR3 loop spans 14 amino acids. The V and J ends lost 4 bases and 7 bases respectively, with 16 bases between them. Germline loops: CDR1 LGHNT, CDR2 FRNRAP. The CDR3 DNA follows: TGTGCTAGTGGTTCGATGGGGGGGGCTGGTGGCTACACCTTC. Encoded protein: CASGSMGGAGGYTF.

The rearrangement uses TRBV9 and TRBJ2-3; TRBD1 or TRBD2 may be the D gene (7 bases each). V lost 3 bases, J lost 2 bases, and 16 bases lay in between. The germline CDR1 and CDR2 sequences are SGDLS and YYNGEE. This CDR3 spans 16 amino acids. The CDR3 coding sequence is TGTGCCAGCAGCGGACTTCAGGGGGGGACCACAGATACGCAGTATTTT. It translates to CASSGLQGGTTDTQYF.

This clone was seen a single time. The CDR3 nucleotides read TGTGCCAGCAGCCAGGGACTAGCGGGGGGCGAGACCCAGTACTTC. Its translation: CASSQGLAGGETQYF. This sequence joins TRBV14 and TRBJ2-5; 15 bases line up with TRBD2. Unmatched junction bases numbered 1, after V lost 3 bases and J lost 5 bases. Per the germline V gene, CDR1 is SGHDN and CDR2 is FVKESK. The CDR3 loop spans 15 amino acids.

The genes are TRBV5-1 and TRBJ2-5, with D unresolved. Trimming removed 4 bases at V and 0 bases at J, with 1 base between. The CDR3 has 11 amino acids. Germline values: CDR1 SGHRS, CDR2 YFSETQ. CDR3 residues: CASSHQETQYF. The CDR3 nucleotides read TGCGCCAGCAGCCACCAAGAGACCCAGTACTTC.

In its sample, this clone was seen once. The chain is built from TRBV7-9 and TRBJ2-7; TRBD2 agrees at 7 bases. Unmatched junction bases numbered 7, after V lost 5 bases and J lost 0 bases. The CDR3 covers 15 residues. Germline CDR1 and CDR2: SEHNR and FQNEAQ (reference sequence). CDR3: CASSQTGGDSYEQYF. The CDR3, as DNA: TGTGCCAGCAGCCAAACGGGGGGTGACTCCTACGAGCAGTACTTC.

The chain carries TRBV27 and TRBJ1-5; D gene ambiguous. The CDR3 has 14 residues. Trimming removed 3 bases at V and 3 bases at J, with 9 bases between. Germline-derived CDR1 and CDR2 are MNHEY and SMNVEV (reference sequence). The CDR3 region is CASSLGRYNQPQHF. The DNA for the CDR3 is TGTGCCAGCAGTTTGGGCCGCTACAATCAGCCCCAGCATTTT.

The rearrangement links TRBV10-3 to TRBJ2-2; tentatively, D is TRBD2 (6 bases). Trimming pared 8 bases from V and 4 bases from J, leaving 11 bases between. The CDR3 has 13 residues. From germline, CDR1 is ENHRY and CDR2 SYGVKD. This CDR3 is CAIAQGGTGELFF. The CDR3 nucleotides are TGTGCCATCGCGCAGGGAGGCACCGGGGAGCTGTTTTTT.

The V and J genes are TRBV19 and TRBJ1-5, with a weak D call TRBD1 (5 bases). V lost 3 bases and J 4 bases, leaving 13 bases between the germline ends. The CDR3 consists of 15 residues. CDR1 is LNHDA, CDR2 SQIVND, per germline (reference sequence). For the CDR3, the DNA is TGTGCCAGTAGTATCTCCAGGGTCGGAAATCAGCCCCAGCATTTT. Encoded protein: CASSISRVGNQPQHF.

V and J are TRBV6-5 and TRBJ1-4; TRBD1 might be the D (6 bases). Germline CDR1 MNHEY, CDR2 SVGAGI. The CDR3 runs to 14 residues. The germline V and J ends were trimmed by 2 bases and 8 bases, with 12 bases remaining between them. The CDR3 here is CASSYTGSREKLFF. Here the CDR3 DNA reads TGTGCCAGCAGTTACACAGGGTCGCGGGAAAAACTGTTTTTT.

The CDR3 DNA is TGTGCCAGCAGTGAATTCCGGGCCGGTCTTAATGAGCAGTTCTTC. Protein: CASSEFRAGLNEQFF. The chain recombines TRBV2 with TRBJ2-1, with D hard to call. V shed 2 bases and J shed 7 bases, with 15 bases lying between them. Germline loops: CDR1 SNHLY, CDR2 FYNNEI. This CDR3 is 15 amino acids long. Complete variable domain (other parts from reference TRBV2 and TRBJ2-1): EPEVTQTPSHQVTQMGQEVILRCVPISNHLYFYWYRQILGQKVEFLVSFYNNEISEKSEIFDDQFSVERPDGSNFTLKIRSTKLEDSAMYFCASSEFRAGLNEQFFGPGTRLTVL.

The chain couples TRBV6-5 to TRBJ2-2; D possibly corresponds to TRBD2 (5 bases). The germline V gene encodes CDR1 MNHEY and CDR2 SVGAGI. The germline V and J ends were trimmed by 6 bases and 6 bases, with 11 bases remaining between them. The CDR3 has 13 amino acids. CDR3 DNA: TGTGCCAGCAGCCTCACTAGTTCCGGGGAGCTGTTTTTT. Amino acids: CASSLTSSGELFF.

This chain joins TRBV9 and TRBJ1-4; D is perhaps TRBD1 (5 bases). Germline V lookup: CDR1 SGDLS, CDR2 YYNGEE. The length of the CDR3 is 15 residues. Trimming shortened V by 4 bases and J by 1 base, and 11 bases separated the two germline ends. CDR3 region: CASSPGTVTNEKLFF. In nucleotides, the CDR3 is TGTGCCAGCAGCCCCGGGACGGTAACTAATGAAAAACTGTTTTTT.

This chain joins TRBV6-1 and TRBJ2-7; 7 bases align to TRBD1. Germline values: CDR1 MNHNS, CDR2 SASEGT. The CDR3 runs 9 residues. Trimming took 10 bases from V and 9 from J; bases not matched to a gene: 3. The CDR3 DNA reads TGTGCCACAGGACAGGCGCAGTACTTC. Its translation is CATGQAQYF.

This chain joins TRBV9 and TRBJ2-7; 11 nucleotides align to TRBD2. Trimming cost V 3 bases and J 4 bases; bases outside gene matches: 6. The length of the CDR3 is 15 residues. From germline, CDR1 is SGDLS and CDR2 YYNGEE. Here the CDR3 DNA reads TGTGCCAGCAGCGAGAGGACTAGCGGGTTTTACGAGCAGTACTTC. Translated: CASSERTSGFYEQYF. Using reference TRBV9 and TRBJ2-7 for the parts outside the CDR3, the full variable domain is DSGVTQTPKHLITATGQRVTLRCSPRSGDLSVYWYQQSLDQGLQFLIQYYNGEERAKGNILERFSAQQFPDLHSELNLSSLELGDSALYFCASSERTSGFYEQYFGPGTRLTVT.